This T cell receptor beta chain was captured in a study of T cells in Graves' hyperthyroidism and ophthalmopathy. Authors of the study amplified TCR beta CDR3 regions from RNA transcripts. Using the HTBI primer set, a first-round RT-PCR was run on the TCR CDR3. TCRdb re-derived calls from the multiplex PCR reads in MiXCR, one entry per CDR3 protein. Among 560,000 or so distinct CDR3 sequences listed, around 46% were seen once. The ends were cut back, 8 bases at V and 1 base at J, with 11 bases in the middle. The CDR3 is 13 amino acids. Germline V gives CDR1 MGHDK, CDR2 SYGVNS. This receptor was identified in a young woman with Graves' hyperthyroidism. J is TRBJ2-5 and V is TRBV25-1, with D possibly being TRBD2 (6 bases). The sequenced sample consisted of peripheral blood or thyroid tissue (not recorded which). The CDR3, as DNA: TGTGCCAGCGTAGCTAGCGCCCAAGAGACCCAGTACTTC. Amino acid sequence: CASVASAQETQYF. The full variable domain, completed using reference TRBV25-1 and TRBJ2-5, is EADIYQTPRYLVIGTGKKITLECSQTMGHDKMYWYQQDPGMELHLIHYSYGVNSTEKGDLSSESTVSRIRTEHFPLTLESARPSHTSQYLCASVASAQETQYFGPGTRLLVL.